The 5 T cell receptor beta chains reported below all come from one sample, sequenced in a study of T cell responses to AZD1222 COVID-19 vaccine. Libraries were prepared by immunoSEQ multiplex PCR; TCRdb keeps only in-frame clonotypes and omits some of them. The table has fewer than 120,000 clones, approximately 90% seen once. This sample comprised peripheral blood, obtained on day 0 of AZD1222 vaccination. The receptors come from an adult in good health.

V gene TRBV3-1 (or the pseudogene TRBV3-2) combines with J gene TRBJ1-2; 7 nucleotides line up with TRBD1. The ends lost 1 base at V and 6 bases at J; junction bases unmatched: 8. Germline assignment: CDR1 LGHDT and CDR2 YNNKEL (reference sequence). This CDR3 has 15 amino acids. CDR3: CASSQGLRQGDGYTF. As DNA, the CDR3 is TGTGCCAGCAGCCAAGGTTTGCGTCAGGGGGATGGCTACACCTTC.

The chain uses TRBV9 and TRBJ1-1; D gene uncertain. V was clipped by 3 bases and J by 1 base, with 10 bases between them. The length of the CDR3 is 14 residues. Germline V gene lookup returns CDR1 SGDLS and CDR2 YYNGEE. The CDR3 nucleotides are TGTGCCAGCAGCGGAGGGATCGGGAACACTGAAGCTTTCTTT. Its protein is CASSGGIGNTEAFF. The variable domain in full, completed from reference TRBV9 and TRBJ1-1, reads DSGVTQTPKHLITATGQRVTLRCSPRSGDLSVYWYQQSLDQGLQFLIQYYNGEERAKGNILERFSAQQFPDLHSELNLSSLELGDSALYFCASSGGIGNTEAFFGQGTRLTVV.

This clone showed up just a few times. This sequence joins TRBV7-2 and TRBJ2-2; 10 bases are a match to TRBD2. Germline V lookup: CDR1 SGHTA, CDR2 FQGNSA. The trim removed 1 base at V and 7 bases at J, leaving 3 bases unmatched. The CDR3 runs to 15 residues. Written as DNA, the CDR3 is TGTGCCAGCAGCTTAGGGACTAGCGGACTCGGGGAGCTGTTTTTT. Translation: CASSLGTSGLGELFF.

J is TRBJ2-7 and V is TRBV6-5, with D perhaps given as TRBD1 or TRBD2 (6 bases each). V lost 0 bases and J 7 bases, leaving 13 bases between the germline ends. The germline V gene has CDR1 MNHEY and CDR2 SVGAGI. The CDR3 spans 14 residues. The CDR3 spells CASSYSTGRGEQYF. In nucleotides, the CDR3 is TGTGCCAGCAGTTACTCGACAGGACGGGGGGAGCAGTACTTC.

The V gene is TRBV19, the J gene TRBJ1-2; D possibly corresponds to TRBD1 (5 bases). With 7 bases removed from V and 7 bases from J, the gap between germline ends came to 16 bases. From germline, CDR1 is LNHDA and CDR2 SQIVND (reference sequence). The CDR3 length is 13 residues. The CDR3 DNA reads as TGTGCCAGTATTGAGGACAACGACCGTGGCTACACCTTC. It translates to CASIEDNDRGYTF.